This T cell receptor beta chain was profiled in a study of T cells in Graves' hyperthyroidism and ophthalmopathy (dated 2019 in TCRdb). With respect to the entire study: Peripheral blood was collected at initial diagnosis, before any treatment. The 100 discovery patients were randomly split 7:3 into training and test sets. TCR V-J signatures able to tell the groups apart were searched for in a discovery cohort of some 100 patients, of whom 40 to 45 had Graves' ophthalmopathy and roughly 58 had stable Graves' hyperthyroidism. The paper reports TCR Vbeta CDR3 sequencing of over 120 peripheral blood samples: approximately 41 ophthalmopathy, fewer than 80 hyperthyroidism and around 17 progressor patients. Prospective prediction of ophthalmopathy was tested in an independent validation cohort of about 19 hyperthyroidism patients and 15 to 17 patients who later progressed to ophthalmopathy. Once sampling was done, hyperthyroidism patients were given methimazole at a starting dose of 30 mg daily, whereas ophthalmopathy patients were given high-dose intravenous methylprednisolone. The study also compared thyroid tissue and blood T-cell repertoires from five or six Graves' hyperthyroidism patients.

On the study overall, not on this receptor specifically: Most expanded thyroid clonotypes (frequency above 0.001) were also detected in blood, a finding suggesting that blood repertoires may reflect thyroid immune responses. A 13 V-J signature model separated ophthalmopathy from stable hyperthyroidism, with just over 85% sensitivity and 81% to 82% specificity in cross-validation and 80%/75% in testing. In validation, the model predicted progression to ophthalmopathy a median of about 6.5 months before onset, with 70% to 71% sensitivity and about 72% specificity. Sample size was not statistically predetermined, and investigators were not blinded to group allocation.

The TCR beta CDR3 regions were amplified from RNA transcripts. For the first round of RT-PCR on the TCR CDR3, the HTBI primer set was used together with the Qiagen OneStep RT-PCR kit. The libraries were constructed in a second round of multiplex PCR and then size-selected and purified. Libraries were sequenced paired-end with 100 bp reads on an Illumina HiSeq2000. As for the original processing: SOAPnuke was used to process the raw data, removing reads that contained adapters or uncalled bases, had a mean Phred below 15, or lacked an exact match to the constant primer or identifier. COPE v1.2.5 was used to merge high-quality paired reads, and clonotypes were defined as unique nucleotide sequences. MiTCR v1.1 was used to align clonotypes to the IMGT TRBV, TRBD and TRBJ reference segments. The analysis included only V-J combinations with a frequency above 0.0001, which together covered roughly 99% of the repertoires. A TCS score was defined as the ratio between F50 (clonal expansion) and ExV (chaos), using BLOSUM62-based TCRdist between CDR3 peptides within each V-J. Welch's t-statistics and random forest reduced roughly 530 V-J features to roughly 13, which were used in a naive Bayes classifier (R e1071). TCRdb itself trimmed the public reads at Q25 with fastp, ran MiXCR and retained productive beta chains. Each CDR3 protein appears once, grouped with its most common genes and DNA. For this entry, the V and J calls and clone size follow TCRdb and not the study's own pipeline. The sample table contains fewer than 350,000 distinct CDR3 sequences; only one count was recorded for 18% of them. Together, the top ten hold 15% to 18% of the sample.

Spanning cysteine to phenylalanine, the CDR3 consists of 17 amino acids. Only CDR3 DNA remains: 51 bases, in frame from the first base. V lost 2 bases and J lost 1 base, and the count of bases not matched to a germline gene is 9. The germline V gene supplies CDR1 MDHEN and CDR2 SYDVKM. Moderately to severely active disease, a Clinical Activity Score of at least 3, a NOSPECS grade of at least 4, and a duration under 3 months were present in ophthalmopathy patients. Any patient with an uncontrolled infection, another autoimmune disease, pregnancy or lactation was excluded. Diagnoses were established on the basis of clinical symptoms, serum thyroxine and TRAb, thyroid ultrasound, and orbital computed tomography. PBMCs were separated from roughly 10 ml of fresh peripheral blood using Ficoll-Paque density gradient centrifugation. Trizol reagent was used to extract total RNA, and RNA quality was then checked on an Agilent 2100 Bioanalyzer.

This clonotype was found many times. Its antigen has not been determined. No per-base quality is available; no much larger clone lies one base away. The chain was built from TRBV28 and TRBJ2-7; 9 of the junction bases match TRBD2. The receptor's source is a woman aged 40 to 50 with Graves' ophthalmopathy. Sample: blood. For the CDR3, the sequence is CASSLPLGLALSYEQYF. The DNA sequence follows: TGTGCCAGCAGTTTACCCCTGGGACTAGCACTTTCCTACGAGCAGTACTTC. The full variable domain, completed from the reference TRBV28 and TRBJ2-7 proteins outside the CDR3, reads DVKVTQSSRYLVKRTGEKVFLECVQDMDHENMFWYRQDPGLGLRLIYFSYDVKMKEKGDIPEGYSVSREKKERFSLILESASTNQTSMYLCASSLPLGLALSYEQYFGPGTRLTVT.